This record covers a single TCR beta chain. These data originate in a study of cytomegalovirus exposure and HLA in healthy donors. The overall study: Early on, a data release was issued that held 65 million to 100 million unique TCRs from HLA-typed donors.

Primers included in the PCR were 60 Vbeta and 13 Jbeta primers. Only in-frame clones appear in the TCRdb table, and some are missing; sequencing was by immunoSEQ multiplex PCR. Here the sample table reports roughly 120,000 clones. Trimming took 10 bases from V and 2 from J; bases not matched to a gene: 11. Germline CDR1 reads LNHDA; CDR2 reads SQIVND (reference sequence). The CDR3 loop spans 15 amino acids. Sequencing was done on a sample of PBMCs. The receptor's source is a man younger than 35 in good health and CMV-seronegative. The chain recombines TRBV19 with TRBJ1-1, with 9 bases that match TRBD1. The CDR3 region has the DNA TGTGCCACCAATCCCCGGACAGGGGCCAACACTGAAGCTTTCTTT. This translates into CATNPRTGANTEAFF.